A selection of T cell receptor beta chains follows, all from one sample in a study of blood T cell repertoires in COVID-19. The repertoire was sequenced with immunoSEQ multiplex PCR; TCRdb's copy has only in-frame clones and lacks some. The repertoire holds under 250,000 clones, with about 79% as singletons. The sequenced material came from peripheral blood. The receptors here all came from a human donor in a cohort sampled during active COVID-19. The CDR3 runs from the conserved cysteine through the conserved F or W. Fields, in order: J gene, D gene, clone size, V gene, CDR3 protein, CDR3 DNA. D genes are given only for firm matches. Not every row has a clone size; where given, it reads once, few, many or a size class.

J gene: TRBJ1-2
D gene: .
clone size: .
V gene: TRBV6-5
CDR3 protein: CASSYSGGDPWGYTF
CDR3 DNA: TGTGCCAGCAGTTACTCGGGAGGGGACCCCTGGGGCTACACCTTC

J gene: TRBJ2-1
D gene: TRBD2
clone size: .
V gene: TRBV27
CDR3 protein: CASSPTSGAYNEQFF
CDR3 DNA: TGTGCCAGCAGTCCGACTAGCGGGGCGTACAATGAGCAGTTCTTC

J gene: TRBJ1-1
D gene: .
clone size: .
V gene: TRBV19
CDR3 protein: CASSATGLRRRTEAFF
CDR3 DNA: TGTGCCAGTAGTGCCACAGGGCTTAGGCGAAGGACTGAAGCTTTCTTT

J gene: TRBJ1-2
D gene: TRBD1
clone size: .
V gene: TRBV23-1
CDR3 protein: CASSQSDKGAPPAGGYTF
CDR3 DNA: TGCGCCAGCAGTCAATCAGATAAGGGGGCGCCCCCGGCGGGTGGCTACACCTTC

J gene: TRBJ2-3
D gene: TRBD2
clone size: .
V gene: TRBV6-1
CDR3 protein: CASSDGGRRTDTQYF
CDR3 DNA: TGTGCCAGCAGTGATGGCGGGAGGCGCACAGATACGCAGTATTTT

J gene: TRBJ2-1
D gene: .
clone size: .
V gene: TRBV4-1
CDR3 protein: CASSQAGGNEQFF
CDR3 DNA: TGCGCCAGCAGCCAAGCAGGAGGCAATGAGCAGTTCTTC

J gene: TRBJ2-1
D gene: .
clone size: .
V gene: TRBV28
CDR3 protein: CASSFWGHEQFF
CDR3 DNA: TGTGCCAGCAGTTTCTGGGGGCATGAGCAGTTCTTC

J gene: TRBJ2-1
D gene: TRBD1
clone size: .
V gene: TRBV18
CDR3 protein: CASSPQTGVKNNEQFF
CDR3 DNA: TGTGCCAGCTCACCCCAGACAGGGGTTAAAAACAATGAGCAGTTCTTC

J gene: TRBJ2-3
D gene: TRBD2
clone size: .
V gene: TRBV18
CDR3 protein: CASSPGLAGATDTQYF
CDR3 DNA: TGTGCCAGCTCACCGGGACTAGCGGGAGCTACAGATACGCAGTATTTT

J gene: TRBJ2-3
D gene: .
clone size: once
V gene: TRBV15
CDR3 protein: CATSLWATDTQYF
CDR3 DNA: TGTGCCACCAGCCTGTGGGCCACAGATACGCAGTATTTT

J gene: TRBJ2-7
D gene: TRBD1
clone size: few
V gene: TRBV30
CDR3 protein: CAWSRIQGVSEQYF
CDR3 DNA: TGTGCCTGGAGTCGGATCCAGGGGGTCAGCGAGCAGTACTTC

J gene: TRBJ2-7
D gene: .
clone size: .
V gene: TRBV21-1
CDR3 protein: CASSKARGNSGMVYEQYF
CDR3 DNA: TGTGCCAGCAGCAAAGCGCGTGGGAATAGCGGGATGGTTTACGAGCAGTACTTC

J gene: TRBJ1-6
D gene: TRBD1
clone size: .
V gene: TRBV7-9
CDR3 protein: CASSPQGAYSPLHF
CDR3 DNA: TGTGCCAGCAGCCCACAGGGGGCTTATTCACCCCTCCACTTT

J gene: TRBJ2-7
D gene: TRBD1
clone size: .
V gene: TRBV28
CDR3 protein: CASSSIGQGSSYEQYF
CDR3 DNA: TGTGCCAGCAGTTCGATCGGACAGGGAAGCTCCTACGAGCAGTACTTC

J gene: TRBJ1-6
D gene: TRBD1
clone size: .
V gene: TRBV10-1
CDR3 protein: CASSRDRDNSPLHF
CDR3 DNA: TGCGCCAGCAGTCGGGACAGAGACAATTCACCCCTCCACTTT

J gene: TRBJ2-7
D gene: TRBD2
clone size: .
V gene: TRBV2
CDR3 protein: CATRTSGNYEQYF
CDR3 DNA: TGTGCCACCAGGACTAGCGGGAACTACGAGCAGTACTTC

J gene: TRBJ2-7
D gene: .
clone size: .
V gene: TRBV5-1
CDR3 protein: CASASRTDIEQYF
CDR3 DNA: TGCGCCAGCGCCTCCCGGACAGACATCGAGCAGTACTTC

J gene: TRBJ1-5
D gene: TRBD1
clone size: once
V gene: TRBV2
CDR3 protein: CASSEYGTGTQPQHF
CDR3 DNA: TGTGCCAGCAGTGAATACGGGACAGGGACTCAGCCCCAGCATTTT

J gene: TRBJ2-1
D gene: TRBD2
clone size: .
V gene: TRBV4-2
CDR3 protein: CASSLRGAGGPGNEQFF
CDR3 DNA: TGTGCCAGCAGCCTTAGAGGAGCGGGAGGGCCGGGAAATGAGCAGTTCTTC

J gene: TRBJ2-5
D gene: TRBD1
clone size: .
V gene: TRBV11-2
CDR3 protein: CASSLVMGRGQEETQYF
CDR3 DNA: TGTGCCAGCAGCTTAGTTATGGGCAGGGGGCAGGAAGAGACCCAGTACTTC

J gene: TRBJ2-5
D gene: TRBD2
clone size: .
V gene: TRBV7-2
CDR3 protein: CASSLELAGGTQYF
CDR3 DNA: TGTGCCAGCAGCTTAGAGTTAGCGGGAGGGACCCAGTACTTC

J gene: TRBJ2-1
D gene: TRBD1
clone size: .
V gene: TRBV7-9
CDR3 protein: CASSFTPGQGPNEQFF
CDR3 DNA: TGTGCCAGCAGCTTCACCCCGGGACAGGGTCCGAATGAGCAGTTCTTC

J gene: TRBJ1-5
D gene: TRBD1
clone size: .
V gene: TRBV28
CDR3 protein: CASSLYGQGSNQPQHF
CDR3 DNA: TGTGCCAGCAGTTTATACGGACAGGGGAGCAATCAGCCCCAGCATTTT

J gene: TRBJ2-7
D gene: .
clone size: .
V gene: TRBV14
CDR3 protein: CASSQRPYEQYF
CDR3 DNA: TGTGCCAGCAGCCAACGTCCCTACGAGCAGTACTTC

J gene: TRBJ2-1
D gene: .
clone size: .
V gene: TRBV30
CDR3 protein: CAWRKQAGGGEQFF
CDR3 DNA: TGTGCCTGGAGAAAACAGGCTGGGGGCGGTGAGCAGTTCTTC

J gene: TRBJ2-7
D gene: TRBD2
clone size: .
V gene: TRBV5-1
CDR3 protein: CASSLEPSGTSEQYF
CDR3 DNA: TGCGCCAGCAGCTTGGAACCTAGCGGGACTTCCGAGCAGTACTTC

J gene: TRBJ1-4
D gene: .
clone size: .
V gene: TRBV2
CDR3 protein: CASSRVGSGEKLFF
CDR3 DNA: TGTGCCAGCTCACGAGTGGGGTCGGGAGAAAAACTGTTTTTT

J gene: TRBJ2-7
D gene: .
clone size: .
V gene: TRBV4-1
CDR3 protein: CASSQTQGSSYEQYF
CDR3 DNA: TGCGCCAGCAGCCAAACGCAGGGAAGCTCCTACGAGCAGTACTTC

J gene: TRBJ2-3
D gene: .
clone size: .
V gene: TRBV27
CDR3 protein: CASSRTVGGTDTQYF
CDR3 DNA: TGTGCCAGCAGTCGGACCGTAGGAGGTACAGATACGCAGTATTTT

J gene: TRBJ2-1
D gene: TRBD1
clone size: .
V gene: TRBV7-9
CDR3 protein: CASSLTATGDNEQFF
CDR3 DNA: TGTGCCAGCAGCTTAACCGCTACAGGGGACAATGAGCAGTTCTTC

J gene: TRBJ2-1
D gene: TRBD2
clone size: .
V gene: TRBV7-6
CDR3 protein: CASSPGGRSYNEQFF
CDR3 DNA: TGTGCCAGCAGCCCCGGCGGGAGATCCTACAATGAGCAGTTCTTC

J gene: TRBJ1-5
D gene: TRBD1
clone size: once
V gene: TRBV15
CDR3 protein: CATSPGQGKSSNQPQHF
CDR3 DNA: TGTGCCACCAGCCCCGGACAGGGCAAAAGTAGCAATCAGCCCCAGCATTTT

J gene: TRBJ2-1
D gene: TRBD2
clone size: few
V gene: TRBV6-5
CDR3 protein: CASSYSTAGGRHEQFF
CDR3 DNA: TGTGCCAGCAGTTACTCGACAGCGGGAGGGCGTCATGAGCAGTTCTTC

J gene: TRBJ2-2
D gene: TRBD1
clone size: .
V gene: TRBV18
CDR3 protein: CASTLRRTGNTGELFF
CDR3 DNA: TGTGCCAGCACCCTACGCCGGACAGGGAACACCGGGGAGCTGTTTTTT

J gene: TRBJ2-5
D gene: .
clone size: .
V gene: TRBV11-1
CDR3 protein: CASSLRGQGGSGAQYF
CDR3 DNA: TGTGCCAGCAGCTTAAGGGGGCAGGGAGGCTCAGGGGCCCAGTACTTC

J gene: TRBJ1-5
D gene: .
clone size: .
V gene: TRBV7-2
CDR3 protein: CASSSQVSNQPQHF
CDR3 DNA: TGTGCCAGCAGCTCACAAGTTAGCAATCAGCCCCAGCATTTT

J gene: TRBJ2-7
D gene: .
clone size: .
V gene: TRBV3-1/TRBV3-2
CDR3 protein: CASSQVRKSREQYF
CDR3 DNA: TGTGCCAGCAGCCAAGTTCGCAAGAGTCGCGAGCAGTACTTC

J gene: TRBJ2-7
D gene: .
clone size: few
V gene: TRBV27
CDR3 protein: CASSLNFLSYEQYF
CDR3 DNA: TGTGCCAGCAGTTTGAACTTCCTCTCCTACGAGCAGTACTTC

J gene: TRBJ1-5
D gene: .
clone size: .
V gene: TRBV19
CDR3 protein: CASSLPSAGVRSNQPQHF
CDR3 DNA: TGTGCCAGTAGTCTACCCTCGGCGGGAGTACGGAGCAATCAGCCCCAGCATTTT

J gene: TRBJ1-1
D gene: .
clone size: .
V gene: TRBV30
CDR3 protein: CAWSEGLRAEAFF
CDR3 DNA: TGTGCCTGGAGCGAAGGACTTAGGGCGGAAGCTTTCTTT